This TCR beta chain was obtained from a study of T cells after yellow fever vaccination. Per the germline V gene, CDR1 is DFQATT and CDR2 is SNEGSKA (reference sequence). This CDR3 comprises 18 residues. V trimming: 5 bases; J trimming: 0 bases; junction bases outside the gene matches: 12. Note on this clonotype: The antigen remains undetermined.

Study results and limitations: Just a small share of clonotypes turned up in the CD4 compartment as well as the CD8 compartment. Abundant clonotypes from the bulk population could have been carried over as contaminants into FACS-sorted repertoires.

TCRdb re-called the 5' RACE reads with MiXCR, one entry per CDR3 protein. The sample has 620,000 or so distinct CDR3 sequences, 9% to 15% seen once. This receptor was identified in a young man who received the YFV17D yellow fever vaccine. The sequencing used PBMCs, collected on the day of the yellow fever booster vaccination. This chain connects TRBV20-1 to TRBJ2-7; TRBD2 matches at 14 bases. DNA for the CDR3: TGCAGTGCTCGGACTAGCGGGAGGCCTGGGGCGAGCTCCTACGAGCAGTACTTC. Its translation: CSARTSGRPGASSYEQYF.